The 5 T cell receptor beta chains in this list originate from one sample, sequenced in a study of Graves' ophthalmopathy and Graves' hyperthyroidism. The study amplified TCR beta CDR3 regions using RNA transcripts. The workflow started with a first-round RT-PCR run with HTBI primers and then moved on to a second-round multiplex PCR. MiXCR, applied by TCRdb to the multiplex PCR reads, yields one record per CDR3 protein. The sample contains more than 1,000,000 distinct CDR3 sequences, about 40% of which appear only once. Sequenced sample: peripheral blood or thyroid tissue (not recorded which). The receptors here all came from an adult man with Graves' hyperthyroidism.

This clonotype was detected ten times or more. The V gene is TRBV7-9, the J gene TRBJ2-2, with D perhaps given as TRBD1 or TRBD2 (6 bases each). The CDR3 runs 12 residues. Germline CDR1 reads SEHNR; CDR2 reads FQNEAQ (reference sequence). Trimming removed 8 bases from V and 7 bases from J, with 11 bases in between. The CDR3 spells CASSQGGGELFF. The CDR3 DNA reads TGTGCCAGCTCACAGGGAGGCGGGGAGCTGTTTTTT. Together with reference TRBV7-9 and TRBJ2-2, the CDR3 gives the full variable domain: DTGVSQNPRHKITKRGQNVTFRCDPISEHNRLYWYRQTLGQGPEFLTYFQNEAQLEKSRLLSDRFSAERPKGSFSTLEIQRTEQGDSAMYLCASSQGGGELFFGEGSRLTVL.

The chain links TRBV12-3 or TRBV12-4 to TRBJ2-7; D is ambiguous. Trimming pared 7 bases from V and 4 bases from J, leaving 11 bases between. This CDR3 spans 12 amino acids. The CDR3 sequence is CASTTLGYEQYF. The CDR3 nucleotides read TGTGCCAGCACCACGTTAGGATACGAGCAGTACTTC.

The J gene is TRBJ1-2, the V gene TRBV5-1; D remains ambiguous. Germline CDR1 reads SGHRS; CDR2 reads YFSETQ. The V and J ends lost 1 base and 3 bases respectively, with 13 bases between them. This CDR3 spans 15 amino acids. CDR3 amino acids: CASSLYGRTYYGYTF. CDR3 nucleotide sequence: TGCGCCAGCAGCTTGTACGGCAGAACTTACTATGGCTACACCTTC.

This chain connects TRBV9 to TRBJ1-5; tentatively, D is TRBD1 (6 bases). Germline values: CDR1 SGDLS, CDR2 YYNGEE. The CDR3 contains 14 residues. Trimming cost V 4 bases and J 8 bases, with 16 bases left between them. CDR3: CASSRRGLEEPQHF. CDR3 nucleotide sequence: TGTGCCAGCAGCCGCCGGGGGCTCGAAGAGCCCCAGCATTTT.

This chain joins TRBV29-1 and TRBJ1-2, with D possibly TRBD1 on 5 matching bases. CDR3 length: 14 amino acids. Per the germline V gene, CDR1 is SQVTM and CDR2 is ANQGSEA. V lost 3 bases to trimming and J lost 6 bases, with 17 bases between them. This CDR3 reads CSVEGDEQGNGYTF. The CDR3 DNA reads as TGCAGCGTTGAGGGGGACGAGCAGGGCAATGGCTACACCTTC.